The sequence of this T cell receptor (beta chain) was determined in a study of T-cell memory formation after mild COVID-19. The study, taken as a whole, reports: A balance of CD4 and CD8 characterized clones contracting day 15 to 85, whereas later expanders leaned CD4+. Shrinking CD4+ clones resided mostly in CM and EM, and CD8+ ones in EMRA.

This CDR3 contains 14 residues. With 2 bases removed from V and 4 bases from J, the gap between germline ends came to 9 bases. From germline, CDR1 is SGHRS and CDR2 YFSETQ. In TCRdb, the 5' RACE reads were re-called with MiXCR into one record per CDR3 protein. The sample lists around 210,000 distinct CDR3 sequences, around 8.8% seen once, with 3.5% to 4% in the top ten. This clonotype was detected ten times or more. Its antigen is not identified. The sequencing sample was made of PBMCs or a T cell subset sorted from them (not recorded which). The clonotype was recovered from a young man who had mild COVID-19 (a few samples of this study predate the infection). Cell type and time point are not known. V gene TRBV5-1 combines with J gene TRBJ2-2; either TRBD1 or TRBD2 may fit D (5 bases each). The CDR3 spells CASSLAGTTGELFF. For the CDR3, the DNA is TGCGCCAGCAGCTTAGCCGGGACCACCGGGGAGCTGTTTTTT.